This T cell receptor beta chain came from a study of blood T cell repertoires in COVID-19. In the study overall: Collection of acute and convalescent COVID-19 samples took place in the United States, Italy and Spain. Sources were T cells, B-cell-depleted T cells, or PBMCs; the material itself was cDNA or gDNA.

The CDR3 is 13 amino acids. Deletions cut 5 bases from V and 10 bases from J, with 12 bases between. In germline, CDR1 is LGHDT, CDR2 YNNKEL (reference sequence). Study processing details: Reference gene primers were amplified, and this amplification served to estimate nucleated cell counts. Produced via immunoSEQ multiplex PCR; TCRdb's table is partial and in-frame only. Clonal size and the V and J genes are those of that table, whereas D and trimming came from the DNA. The data show approximately 94,000 clones, with under 85% seen just once and approximately 24% held by the top ten. The J gene is TRBJ1-6, the V gene TRBV3-1 (or the pseudogene TRBV3-2), with D hard to call. Material: peripheral blood. This TCR derives from a human donor in a cohort sampled during active COVID-19. The CDR3 reads CASSTITQSPLHF. CDR3 nucleotides: TGTGCCAGCAGCACAATTACCCAATCACCCCTCCACTTT.